This paragraph reports one T cell receptor beta chain. The antigen remains undetermined. The sample comes from a study of monozygotic twins with inflammatory bowel disease. Study outcomes and limitations: No difference in repertoire similarity was seen between concordant and discordant twins, possibly because power was limited. Patients with IBD had less TCRbeta diversity (inverse Simpson) than their healthy co-twins.

CDR1 is SGHRS, CDR2 YFSETQ, per germline. The CDR3 consists of 15 residues. Whole blood served as the source of total RNA, and no T cell sorting took place. TCRdb re-called the 5' RACE reads, yielding one record per CDR3 amino acid sequence without DNA. Recorded here are approximately 100,000 distinct CDR3 sequences; the top ten clones represent 1.5% to 2%. The sequenced material came from blood. The gene calls are TRBV5-1 and TRBJ2-4; TCRdb's D call of TRBD1 is untestable without DNA. The sequence derives from a human donor with ulcerative colitis or Crohn's disease, or a healthy co-twin of an affected twin (not recorded which). The CDR3 spells CASSPGITPKNIQYF.